The rows below give T cell receptor beta chains drawn from one sample of a study of early T cells in non-severe SARS-CoV-2 infection. TCRdb itself ran the 5' RACE reads through MiXCR, one entry per CDR3 protein. The top ten clones hold about 3.9% of a sample with 70,000 to 85,000 distinct CDR3 sequences, 12% of them seen once. Sequencing was carried out using whole blood. The source of these receptors is an adult who was a healthcare worker with PCR-confirmed SARS-CoV-2 infection or an uninfected control (not recorded which). The CDR3 runs from the conserved cysteine through the conserved F or W. A D gene is named only where the DNA matches it firmly. The listing skips clone size in some rows; elsewhere it reads once, few, many or a size class.

v_call: TRBV12-3/TRBV12-4
d_call: TRBD1
j_call: TRBJ1-5
clone_size: many
cdr3_nt: TGTGCCAGCAGTTTAGCGGACAGGACCTTCAATCAGCCCCAGCATTTT
cdr3_aa: CASSLADRTFNQPQHF

v_call: TRBV20-1
d_call: TRBD2
j_call: TRBJ2-3
clone_size: many
cdr3_nt: TGCAGTGCTAGTTCCCAAAGACTAGCCTACACAGATACGCAGTATTTT
cdr3_aa: CSASSQRLAYTDTQYF

v_call: TRBV28
d_call: NA
j_call: TRBJ2-4
clone_size: NA
cdr3_nt: TGTGCCAGCAGTTTAGGGACTGAAAACATTCAGTACTTC
cdr3_aa: CASSLGTENIQYF

v_call: TRBV27
d_call: NA
j_call: TRBJ2-5
clone_size: many
cdr3_nt: TGTGCCAGCAGTCCGCAGGGACTGGAGACCCAGTACTTC
cdr3_aa: CASSPQGLETQYF

v_call: TRBV29-1
d_call: TRBD1
j_call: TRBJ2-7
clone_size: few
cdr3_nt: TGCAGCGTCCGGACAGGGGGAATGCACGAGCAGTACTTC
cdr3_aa: CSVRTGGMHEQYF

v_call: TRBV6-6
d_call: TRBD2
j_call: TRBJ2-2
clone_size: many
cdr3_nt: TGTGCCAGCAGTTACTCAGCTAGCGGGATTTCCGGGGAGCTGTTTTTT
cdr3_aa: CASSYSASGISGELFF

v_call: TRBV6-5
d_call: TRBD2
j_call: TRBJ2-1
clone_size: few
cdr3_nt: TGTGCCAGCAGGTGGACTAGCGGGGGTTTTGGTGAGCAGTTCTTC
cdr3_aa: CASRWTSGGFGEQFF

v_call: TRBV12-3/TRBV12-4
d_call: TRBD2
j_call: TRBJ2-1
clone_size: few
cdr3_nt: TGTGCCAGCAGTTTAGAAAGGACTAGCGGGAGAAATGAGCAGTTCTTC
cdr3_aa: CASSLERTSGRNEQFF

v_call: TRBV20-1
d_call: NA
j_call: TRBJ1-6
clone_size: once
cdr3_nt: TGCAGTGCTAGAGGAGGTTCACCCCTCCACTTT
cdr3_aa: CSARGGSPLHF

v_call: TRBV9
d_call: NA
j_call: TRBJ1-3
clone_size: NA
cdr3_nt: TGTGCCAGCAGCGCCAGCCCCCGGGACCCAAAGGGGAGAAACACCATATATTTT
cdr3_aa: CASSASPRDPKGRNTIYF

v_call: TRBV7-2
d_call: TRBD1
j_call: TRBJ1-2
clone_size: many
cdr3_nt: TGTGCCAGCAGCCCCGACAGGGGTGAAGGCTACACCTTC
cdr3_aa: CASSPDRGEGYTF

v_call: TRBV2
d_call: TRBD2
j_call: TRBJ2-1
clone_size: many
cdr3_nt: TGTGCCAGCAGTGAGGCTAGCGGGAGCTACAATGAGCAGTTCTTC
cdr3_aa: CASSEASGSYNEQFF

v_call: TRBV7-8
d_call: NA
j_call: TRBJ2-2
clone_size: NA
cdr3_nt: TGTGCCAGCAGCTTAGGCAGGGTGAACACCGGGGAGCTGTTTTTT
cdr3_aa: CASSLGRVNTGELFF

v_call: TRBV25-1
d_call: NA
j_call: TRBJ1-5
clone_size: NA
cdr3_nt: TGTGCCAGCAGTGATCTCACAGGGAGGGAGCCCCAGCATTTT
cdr3_aa: CASSDLTGREPQHF

v_call: TRBV28
d_call: NA
j_call: TRBJ2-7
clone_size: few
cdr3_nt: TGTGCCAGCAGGGTACAGAGAGACTACGAGCAGTACTTC
cdr3_aa: CASRVQRDYEQYF

v_call: TRBV29-1
d_call: TRBD2
j_call: TRBJ2-1
clone_size: few
cdr3_nt: TGCAGCGTTGGACTAGCGGGAGGTAGTGAGCAGTTCTTC
cdr3_aa: CSVGLAGGSEQFF

v_call: TRBV28
d_call: TRBD2
j_call: TRBJ2-2
clone_size: NA
cdr3_nt: TGTGCCAGCAGTCCCCCGGGGACTAGCGGGATTGTCGGGGAGCTGTTTTTT
cdr3_aa: CASSPPGTSGIVGELFF

v_call: TRBV20-1
d_call: TRBD2
j_call: TRBJ2-7
clone_size: many
cdr3_nt: TGCAGTGCTAGGGCTAGTTGGCGGGAGGGAGCTTTCTCAGGCGAGCAGTACTTC
cdr3_aa: CSARASWREGAFSGEQYF

v_call: TRBV18
d_call: NA
j_call: TRBJ1-5
clone_size: many
cdr3_nt: TGTGCCAGCTCAGCGGTAGCCGGGGTAAGCAATCAGCCCCAGCATTTT
cdr3_aa: CASSAVAGVSNQPQHF

v_call: TRBV11-2
d_call: TRBD1
j_call: TRBJ2-7
clone_size: NA
cdr3_nt: TGTGCCAGCAGCTTAGGGACAGGGCAGTACTTC
cdr3_aa: CASSLGTGQYF

v_call: TRBV5-1
d_call: TRBD1
j_call: TRBJ1-6
clone_size: many
cdr3_nt: TGCGCCAGCAGCTGGTTCGGACAGGAGGCCCCTGGGGAGAATTCACCCCTCCACTTT
cdr3_aa: CASSWFGQEAPGENSPLHF

v_call: TRBV7-9
d_call: NA
j_call: TRBJ1-4
clone_size: NA
cdr3_nt: TGTGCCAGCAGCCCCTACAGGGAGGGTGAAAAACTGTTTTTT
cdr3_aa: CASSPYREGEKLFF

v_call: TRBV6-5
d_call: NA
j_call: TRBJ2-3
clone_size: NA
cdr3_nt: TGTGCCAGCAGTTACTCGAGGGCAGAGTCTTGGACGGCCCTCACAGATACGCAGTATTTT
cdr3_aa: CASSYSRAESWTALTDTQYF

v_call: TRBV7-9
d_call: TRBD2
j_call: TRBJ2-5
clone_size: many
cdr3_nt: TGTGCCAGCAGCGCCTCTTGGACTAGCGGGGGAGAGACCCAGTACTTC
cdr3_aa: CASSASWTSGGETQYF

v_call: TRBV15
d_call: TRBD1
j_call: TRBJ2-5
clone_size: many
cdr3_nt: TGTGCCACCAGCAGATCCGACAGGGGGCAAAGGGAGACCCAGTACTTC
cdr3_aa: CATSRSDRGQRETQYF

v_call: TRBV10-3
d_call: TRBD1
j_call: TRBJ2-7
clone_size: many
cdr3_nt: TGTGCCATCAGTAACCACAGGGGCAACTACGAGCAGTACTTC
cdr3_aa: CAISNHRGNYEQYF

v_call: TRBV18
d_call: TRBD1
j_call: TRBJ2-5
clone_size: many
cdr3_nt: TGTGCCAGCTCACTCTCGGACAGGGGGTCGGAGACCCAGTACTTC
cdr3_aa: CASSLSDRGSETQYF

v_call: TRBV18
d_call: NA
j_call: TRBJ1-1
clone_size: few
cdr3_nt: TGTGCCAGCTCACCGTCGTGGAACACTGAAGCTTTCTTT
cdr3_aa: CASSPSWNTEAFF

v_call: TRBV29-1
d_call: NA
j_call: TRBJ2-5
clone_size: many
cdr3_nt: TGCAGCGGGGAGGTTGGGGCAGGAGAGACCCAGTACTTC
cdr3_aa: CSGEVGAGETQYF

v_call: TRBV29-1
d_call: NA
j_call: TRBJ2-1
clone_size: NA
cdr3_nt: TGCAGCGTTGAAAGTTGGGACAATGAGCAGTTCTTC
cdr3_aa: CSVESWDNEQFF

v_call: TRBV7-9
d_call: NA
j_call: TRBJ2-6
clone_size: few
cdr3_nt: TGTGCCAGCCTCCTGGCGCGCTCTGGGGCCAACGTCCTGACTTTC
cdr3_aa: CASLLARSGANVLTF

v_call: TRBV20-1
d_call: NA
j_call: TRBJ2-6
clone_size: many
cdr3_nt: TGCAGTGCTAGAGCCCCCCCGGGGGCCGGGGCCAACGTCCTGACTTTC
cdr3_aa: CSARAPPGAGANVLTF

v_call: TRBV20-1
d_call: NA
j_call: TRBJ2-7
clone_size: many
cdr3_nt: TGCAGTGCTAGAGGAGAGATAGGCGAGCAGTACTTC
cdr3_aa: CSARGEIGEQYF

v_call: TRBV28
d_call: TRBD2
j_call: TRBJ2-4
clone_size: many
cdr3_nt: TGTGCCAGCAGTCCACTGCGGGGAGGGACCAAAAACATTCAGTACTTC
cdr3_aa: CASSPLRGGTKNIQYF

v_call: TRBV11-2
d_call: TRBD2
j_call: TRBJ2-1
clone_size: NA
cdr3_nt: TGTGCCAGCAGCGGGACTAGCGGGCCCGTCAATGAGCAGTTCTTC
cdr3_aa: CASSGTSGPVNEQFF

v_call: TRBV11-2
d_call: NA
j_call: TRBJ2-3
clone_size: few
cdr3_nt: TGTGCCAGCAGCTTATGGAGTGGAAGCGGAAACACAGATACGCAGTATTTT
cdr3_aa: CASSLWSGSGNTDTQYF

v_call: TRBV20-1
d_call: NA
j_call: TRBJ2-1
clone_size: NA
cdr3_nt: TGCAGTGCCAGGACGGCAGGGTCCTACAATGAGCAGTTCTTC
cdr3_aa: CSARTAGSYNEQFF

v_call: TRBV7-6
d_call: NA
j_call: TRBJ2-3
clone_size: many
cdr3_nt: TGTGCCAGCTCCAGGTCTGCAGATACGCAGTATTTT
cdr3_aa: CASSRSADTQYF

v_call: TRBV7-9
d_call: NA
j_call: TRBJ1-6
clone_size: few
cdr3_nt: TGTGCCAGCAGCTTATTCTTGCCGAGCTCCTATAATTCACCCCTCCACTTT
cdr3_aa: CASSLFLPSSYNSPLHF

v_call: TRBV11-2
d_call: NA
j_call: TRBJ2-2
clone_size: few
cdr3_nt: TGTGCCAGCAGCAAAGCCAGGAACACCGGGGAGCTGTTTTTT
cdr3_aa: CASSKARNTGELFF